One sample yielded the 2 T cell receptor beta chains listed below, sequenced in a study of shared clonotypes between healthy human individuals. The data were produced by immunoSEQ multiplex PCR, yet TCRdb's version contains in-frame clones alone and is incomplete. The sample comprises about 2,500,000 clones, roughly nine tenths of which are singletons, and about 0.13% rests with the top ten. The sample consisted of naive CD4+ T cells sorted from blood. The sample's subset: CD45RA+ positively selected. The receptors derive from a man aged 18 to 29 in good health.

The chain has TRBV6-4 and TRBJ2-1, with a tentative D call TRBD2 (5 bases). V lost 3 bases, J lost 4 bases, and 13 bases lay in between. The CDR3 is made up of 15 amino acids. Germline V gene sequence: CDR1 MRHNA, CDR2 SNTAGT. In DNA form, the CDR3 reads TGTGCCAGCAGTGAAGGCAGGCGAGGGTACAATGAGCAGTTCTTC. Its protein product is CASSEGRRGYNEQFF.

This chain connects TRBV6-5 to TRBJ2-1; weak D call: TRBD2 (5 bases). The CDR3 is made up of 11 amino acids. CDR1 MNHEY and CDR2 SVGAGI come from the germline V gene. V lost 7 bases to trimming and J lost 9 bases, with 10 bases between them. This CDR3 is CASIGGSEQFF. CDR3 coding DNA: TGTGCCAGCATCGGAGGTAGTGAGCAGTTCTTC.